Shown below are 8 T cell receptor beta chains from a single sample sequenced in a study of T cell responses to AZD1222 COVID-19 vaccine. Assay used: immunoSEQ multiplex PCR; TCRdb lists only in-frame clones, some missing. This repertoire shows 150,000 to 200,000 clones, 88% found once; its top ten account for 9.5% to 13%. The sequencing used peripheral blood, collected 28 days after the second AZD1222 dose. Receptor source: an adult who received the AZD1222 COVID-19 vaccine.

Here the CDR3 DNA reads TGTGCCAGCAGCTACGGGCCTAATCAAGAGACCCAGTACTTC. It codes for CASSYGPNQETQYF. V is TRBV7-2 and J is TRBJ2-5; D not certain. CDR3 length: 14 residues. The germline gives CDR1 SGHTA, CDR2 FQGNSA. The ends were cut back, 4 bases at V and 2 bases at J, with 11 bases in the middle.

The chain links TRBV5-5 to TRBJ1-5, with D maybe TRBD1 (6 bases). The CDR3 spans 15 residues. V lost 4 bases and J 2 bases, leaving 13 bases between the germline ends. Germline V gene lookup returns CDR1 SGHKS and CDR2 YYEKEE (reference sequence). The CDR3 DNA sequence: TGTGCCAGCAGCCAATTAGGGGGTCGCAATCAGCCCCAGCATTTT. Its translation: CASSQLGGRNQPQHF.

J is TRBJ2-7 and V is TRBV3-1 (or the pseudogene TRBV3-2); D unclear. The V end was cut by 4 bases, the J end by 9 bases, with 16 bases between. Germline CDR1 is LGHDT and CDR2 is YNNKEL (reference sequence). This CDR3 is built from 13 residues. CDR3 region: CASSPGVAERQYF. Written as DNA, the CDR3 is TGTGCCAGCAGCCCCGGAGTCGCGGAGCGGCAGTACTTC.

This clone has just a few counts. This chain uses TRBV5-1 with TRBJ2-2; D unresolved. Germline CDR1 SGHRS, CDR2 YFSETQ. The CDR3 extends over 12 amino acids. Deletions cut 1 base from V and 2 bases from J, with 0 bases between. The CDR3 coding sequence is TGCGCCAGCAGCTTGAACACCGGGGAGCTGTTTTTT. Amino acids: CASSLNTGELFF.

The chain recombines TRBV5-1 with TRBJ2-1; tentative D call: TRBD2 (6 bases). The CDR3 is 14 amino acids. CDR1 and CDR2 from the germline V gene are SGHRS and YFSETQ. V was cut by 5 bases and J by 2 bases, with 11 bases left in between. The CDR3 region has the DNA TGCGCCAGCAGTACTAGCCCTACCTACAATGAGCAGTTCTTC. It yields the protein CASSTSPTYNEQFF.

Details on this clone: Other DNA sequences from this sample encode an identical CDR3 as well. The CDR3: CASSRPYNEQFF. The CDR3 nucleotides read TGTGCCAGCAGCCGCCCCTACAATGAGCAGTTCTTC. V is TRBV6-5 and J is TRBJ2-1; D remains ambiguous. The CDR3 totals 12 residues. V lost 6 bases and J lost 2, with 5 bases in between. Per germline, CDR1 MNHEY and CDR2 SVGAGI.

The CDR3 is CASSLEGNYEQYF. The CDR3 nucleotides read TGTGCCAGCAGCTTGGAAGGAAACTACGAGCAGTACTTC. The rearrangement links TRBV4-2 to TRBJ2-7; the D is unclear. This CDR3 spans 13 amino acids. With 5 bases removed from V and 3 bases from J, the gap between germline ends came to 11 bases. Germline V gene lookup returns CDR1 LGHNA and CDR2 YNFKEQ.

V gene TRBV3-1 (or the pseudogene TRBV3-2) combines with J gene TRBJ2-1, with TRBD2 matching 10 bases. This CDR3 has 15 residues. Germline V lookup: CDR1 LGHDT, CDR2 YNNKEL (reference sequence). With V trimmed by 4 bases and J by 8 bases, 8 bases remained unmatched. CDR3 region: CASSLSAGGRDEQFF. CDR3 bases: TGTGCCAGCAGCCTCTCAGCGGGGGGGCGGGATGAGCAGTTCTTC.